This T cell receptor (beta chain) was profiled in a study of identical twins. TCRdb reanalysed the 5' RACE reads using MiXCR and keeps one entry per CDR3 protein. The sample lists 1.5 million or so distinct CDR3 sequences; around 29% were seen once. V lost 4 bases and J lost 1; bases outside the gene matches: 4. This CDR3 is built from 16 residues. CDR1 is MNHEY and CDR2 is SMNVEV in the germline V gene (reference sequence). Every one of the donors was a healthy Caucasian. The source is a newborn girl in good health. The chain links TRBV27 to TRBJ2-5; 12 bases line up with TRBD2. The sample was cord blood. The CDR3 spells CASSSQTSGSQETQYF. In DNA form, the CDR3 reads TGTGCCAGCAGTTCCCAGACTAGCGGGAGCCAAGAGACCCAGTACTTC.